This TCR beta chain was retrieved from a study of cytotoxic CD8 clonotypes in ibrutinib-treated CLL. V lost 4 bases and J lost 3; bases outside the gene matches: 8. Germline V gene sequence: CDR1 MDHEN, CDR2 SYDVKM. This CDR3 spans 17 amino acids. Depth targeted 1 in 200,000 to 1 in 1 million T cells, averaging about 9.2x coverage per clonotype. Here immunoSEQ multiplex PCR was the method, and the copy in TCRdb shows in-frame clones only, minus some. This table holds roughly 40,000 clones, roughly 65% found once. The chain combines TRBV28 with TRBJ2-7, with 14 bases fitting TRBD2. This sequence originates from a human donor with chronic lymphocytic leukemia. The specimen comprised PBMCs, sampled at disease progression, from a patient treated with ibrutinib. CDR3 sequence: CASSSGLAGVADYEQYF. For the CDR3, the DNA is TGTGCCAGCAGTTCGGGACTAGCGGGAGTAGCCGACTACGAGCAGTACTTC.